A selection of T cell receptor beta chains follows, all from one sample in a study of TIL therapy for anti-PD-1-resistant metastatic lung cancer. TCRdb keeps only in-frame clones here, not all; method: immunoSEQ multiplex PCR. The repertoire consists of about 59,000 clones, with around 70% occurring once and the leading ten covering around 1.7%. Sequencing used blood, obtained at baseline. These receptors originate from a person between 25 and 79 years old with non-small cell lung cancer. CDR3s include the opening cysteine and the closing phenylalanine or tryptophan. Each record gives: V gene, J gene, D gene, clone size, CDR3 DNA, CDR3 protein. D genes are given only for firm matches. Clone sizes are given selectively: once, few, many, or a class where the clone is expanded.

v_call: TRBV6-6
j_call: TRBJ2-7
d_call: -
clone_size: medium-sized
cdr3_nt: TGTGCCAGCAGGGAGGGCCTGTACGAGCAGTACTTC
cdr3_aa: CASREGLYEQYF

v_call: TRBV6-5
j_call: TRBJ1-1
d_call: -
clone_size: few
cdr3_nt: TGTGCCAGCAGAACAGGGCGGACTGAAGCTTTCTTT
cdr3_aa: CASRTGRTEAFF

v_call: TRBV27
j_call: TRBJ2-5
d_call: -
clone_size: -
cdr3_nt: TGTGCCAGCAGTTTTATACGGCACTACCAAGAGACCCAGTACTTC
cdr3_aa: CASSFIRHYQETQYF

v_call: TRBV19
j_call: TRBJ1-2
d_call: TRBD1
clone_size: -
cdr3_nt: TGTGCCAGTAGTCAAGGGGGCGATGGCTACACCTTC
cdr3_aa: CASSQGGDGYTF

v_call: TRBV4-1
j_call: TRBJ1-4
d_call: TRBD1
clone_size: -
cdr3_nt: TGCGCCAGCAGCCAAGTGGACAGGGATAACGAAAAACTGTTTTTT
cdr3_aa: CASSQVDRDNEKLFF

v_call: TRBV7-2
j_call: TRBJ1-5
d_call: -
clone_size: -
cdr3_nt: TGTGCCAGCAGCCCTAAAGGTGGGGGAGGGCAGCCCCAGCATTTT
cdr3_aa: CASSPKGGGGQPQHF

v_call: TRBV7-2
j_call: TRBJ2-5
d_call: -
clone_size: -
cdr3_nt: TGTGCCAGCAGCCTGATGGGTACCTACCAAGAGACCCAGTACTTC
cdr3_aa: CASSLMGTYQETQYF

v_call: TRBV19
j_call: TRBJ2-1
d_call: -
clone_size: -
cdr3_nt: TGTGCCAGTAGTATGGGGGGTGGGATAATCCGTGAGCAGTTCTTC
cdr3_aa: CASSMGGGIIREQFF

v_call: TRBV19
j_call: TRBJ2-2
d_call: -
clone_size: few
cdr3_nt: TGTGCCAGTAGGGGGGGACGAGGGCAGGCGGCCACCGGGGAGCTGTTTTTT
cdr3_aa: CASRGGRGQAATGELFF

v_call: TRBV6-6
j_call: TRBJ1-1
d_call: -
clone_size: -
cdr3_nt: TGTGCCAGCAGATCGGGACGGCCCCCAAGGGACACTGAAGCTTTCTTT
cdr3_aa: CASRSGRPPRDTEAFF

v_call: TRBV28
j_call: TRBJ2-3
d_call: TRBD2
clone_size: -
cdr3_nt: TGTGCCAGCAGTCGGACTAGCGGGGGGTCGGATACGCAGTATTTT
cdr3_aa: CASSRTSGGSDTQYF

v_call: TRBV4-2
j_call: TRBJ1-2
d_call: -
clone_size: -
cdr3_nt: TGTGCCAGCAGCCAGGCGACAGTTCCTATGAACTATGGCTACACCTTC
cdr3_aa: CASSQATVPMNYGYTF

v_call: TRBV28
j_call: TRBJ1-5
d_call: -
clone_size: -
cdr3_nt: TGTGCCAGCATTCTGGGGGTGGATCAGCCCCAGCATTTT
cdr3_aa: CASILGVDQPQHF

v_call: TRBV29-1
j_call: TRBJ1-2
d_call: TRBD1
clone_size: few
cdr3_nt: TGCAGCGTTGAACGACAGGGGGGCTATGGCTACACCTTC
cdr3_aa: CSVERQGGYGYTF

v_call: TRBV4-1
j_call: TRBJ2-2
d_call: TRBD2
clone_size: -
cdr3_nt: TGCGCCAGCACCATACTCGGGACTAAAGAGAACACCGGGGAGCTGTTTTTT
cdr3_aa: CASTILGTKENTGELFF

v_call: TRBV15
j_call: TRBJ2-1
d_call: -
clone_size: -
cdr3_nt: TGTGCCACCAGCAAGACTTACAATGAGCAGTTCTTC
cdr3_aa: CATSKTYNEQFF

v_call: TRBV10-1
j_call: TRBJ2-3
d_call: -
clone_size: -
cdr3_nt: TGCGCCAGCAGCCAGTTTATCACAGATACGCAGTATTTT
cdr3_aa: CASSQFITDTQYF

v_call: TRBV19
j_call: TRBJ2-2
d_call: TRBD2
clone_size: -
cdr3_nt: TGTGCCAGTAGTACTACTAGCGGGAGGAACACCGGGGAGCTGTTTTTT
cdr3_aa: CASSTTSGRNTGELFF

v_call: TRBV7-3
j_call: TRBJ1-4
d_call: -
clone_size: once
cdr3_nt: TGTGCCAGCAGCCGCGGGCCGGGCGAAAAACTGTTTTTT
cdr3_aa: CASSRGPGEKLFF

v_call: TRBV30
j_call: TRBJ1-5
d_call: -
clone_size: -
cdr3_nt: TGTGCCTGGAGTGTACCGGCTTTTTTTAGCAATCAGCCCCAGCATTTT
cdr3_aa: CAWSVPAFFSNQPQHF

v_call: TRBV4-3
j_call: TRBJ1-1
d_call: -
clone_size: -
cdr3_nt: TGCGCCAGCAGCCGGGGGACAACCCTGTACACTGAAGCTTTCTTT
cdr3_aa: CASSRGTTLYTEAFF

v_call: TRBV6-6
j_call: TRBJ2-3
d_call: -
clone_size: -
cdr3_nt: TGTGCCAGCAGTTACGAGGGGGGGACAGATACGCAGTATTTT
cdr3_aa: CASSYEGGTDTQYF

v_call: TRBV28
j_call: TRBJ1-5
d_call: -
clone_size: -
cdr3_nt: TGTGCCAGCAGGGACCGTCAGCCCCAGCATTTT
cdr3_aa: CASRDRQPQHF

v_call: TRBV5-4
j_call: TRBJ2-1
d_call: TRBD2
clone_size: -
cdr3_nt: TGTGCCAGCAGCTTGGACCCTAGCGGGTACAATGAGCAGTTCTTC
cdr3_aa: CASSLDPSGYNEQFF

v_call: TRBV29-1
j_call: TRBJ2-7
d_call: -
clone_size: -
cdr3_nt: TGCAGCGCTGGGACGGAGACGGGTGAGCAGTACTTC
cdr3_aa: CSAGTETGEQYF

v_call: TRBV28
j_call: TRBJ1-5
d_call: -
clone_size: once
cdr3_nt: TGTGCCAGCAGTTTACAGGCCCCGAGCAATCAGCCCCAGCATTTT
cdr3_aa: CASSLQAPSNQPQHF

v_call: TRBV28
j_call: TRBJ2-2
d_call: TRBD1
clone_size: -
cdr3_nt: TGTGCCAGCAGTCAAGCGACAGGGGTAGGCACCGGGGAGCTGTTTTTT
cdr3_aa: CASSQATGVGTGELFF

v_call: TRBV5-1
j_call: TRBJ1-1
d_call: -
clone_size: few
cdr3_nt: TGCGCCAGCAGCGCTGGAACCCGAGGCACTGAAGCTTTCTTT
cdr3_aa: CASSAGTRGTEAFF

v_call: TRBV20-1
j_call: TRBJ1-3
d_call: -
clone_size: -
cdr3_nt: TGCAGTGTTACTCTGAGAAACACCATATATTTT
cdr3_aa: CSVTLRNTIYF

v_call: TRBV6-5
j_call: TRBJ1-3
d_call: -
clone_size: -
cdr3_nt: TGTGCCAGCAGCCCCCCCGAGGGAAACACCATATATTTT
cdr3_aa: CASSPPEGNTIYF

v_call: TRBV5-1
j_call: TRBJ2-1
d_call: -
clone_size: -
cdr3_nt: TGCGCCAGCAGCCGGGGAAGGGATGAGCAGTTCTTC
cdr3_aa: CASSRGRDEQFF

v_call: TRBV5-1
j_call: TRBJ1-5
d_call: -
clone_size: -
cdr3_nt: TGCGCCAGCAGCTTGGGAGATAATCAGCCCCAGCATTTT
cdr3_aa: CASSLGDNQPQHF

v_call: TRBV11-2
j_call: TRBJ2-7
d_call: -
clone_size: -
cdr3_nt: TGTGCCAGCAGCTTAGAAGGTTTCGGCGAGCAGTACTTC
cdr3_aa: CASSLEGFGEQYF

v_call: TRBV5-4
j_call: TRBJ2-5
d_call: TRBD2
clone_size: few
cdr3_nt: TGTGCCAGCAGCCAGGGACTAGCGGAAGAGACCCAGTACTTC
cdr3_aa: CASSQGLAEETQYF

v_call: TRBV30
j_call: TRBJ1-6
d_call: -
clone_size: -
cdr3_nt: TGTGCCTGGAGTGTTCTGGATTCACCCCTCCACTTT
cdr3_aa: CAWSVLDSPLHF

v_call: TRBV28
j_call: TRBJ2-7
d_call: TRBD2
clone_size: -
cdr3_nt: TGTGCCAGCAGTTTACAAACACCCGAACTAGCGGGGGTATACGAGCAGTACTTC
cdr3_aa: CASSLQTPELAGVYEQYF

v_call: TRBV11-2
j_call: TRBJ1-1
d_call: -
clone_size: -
cdr3_nt: TGTGCCAGCAGCTCCGGCGCGGTAAGGACTGAAGCTTTCTTT
cdr3_aa: CASSSGAVRTEAFF

v_call: TRBV2
j_call: TRBJ2-7
d_call: -
clone_size: few
cdr3_nt: TGTGCCAGCCGGCAAAACTACGAGCAGTACTTC
cdr3_aa: CASRQNYEQYF

v_call: TRBV7-2
j_call: TRBJ2-3
d_call: -
clone_size: -
cdr3_nt: TGTGCCAGCAGCTTACGACCCACAGATACGCAGTATTTT
cdr3_aa: CASSLRPTDTQYF

v_call: TRBV4-3
j_call: TRBJ2-7
d_call: TRBD1
clone_size: -
cdr3_nt: TGCGCCAGCAGCCAAATCACAGGGGGCTCCTACAAGCAGTACTTC
cdr3_aa: CASSQITGGSYKQYF

v_call: TRBV7-9
j_call: TRBJ2-7
d_call: TRBD2
clone_size: -
cdr3_nt: TGTGCCAGCAGCGCCGGTATAGCGGGAGTGCAGTACTTC
cdr3_aa: CASSAGIAGVQYF

v_call: TRBV4-2
j_call: TRBJ2-6
d_call: -
clone_size: -
cdr3_nt: TGTGCCAGCAGCCAGGACCTCTCTGGGGCCAACGTCCTGACTTTC
cdr3_aa: CASSQDLSGANVLTF

v_call: TRBV4-3
j_call: TRBJ2-1
d_call: -
clone_size: once
cdr3_nt: TGCGCCAGCAGCCAAGATGTAGACCTCGGCAGGGTCTACAATGAGCAGTTCTTC
cdr3_aa: CASSQDVDLGRVYNEQFF

v_call: TRBV10-3
j_call: TRBJ2-7
d_call: TRBD2
clone_size: -
cdr3_nt: TGTGCCATCTCTGAGCGGGGGGGCTACGAGCAGTACTTC
cdr3_aa: CAISERGGYEQYF

v_call: TRBV4-3
j_call: TRBJ1-6
d_call: -
clone_size: -
cdr3_nt: TGCGCCAGCAGCCAAGATTGGGGAATCGTAGGCTCACCCCTCCACTTT
cdr3_aa: CASSQDWGIVGSPLHF

v_call: TRBV4-1
j_call: TRBJ2-1
d_call: -
clone_size: -
cdr3_nt: TGCGCCAGCAGCCAAGATGCCTGGGGCAATGAGCAGTTCTTC
cdr3_aa: CASSQDAWGNEQFF